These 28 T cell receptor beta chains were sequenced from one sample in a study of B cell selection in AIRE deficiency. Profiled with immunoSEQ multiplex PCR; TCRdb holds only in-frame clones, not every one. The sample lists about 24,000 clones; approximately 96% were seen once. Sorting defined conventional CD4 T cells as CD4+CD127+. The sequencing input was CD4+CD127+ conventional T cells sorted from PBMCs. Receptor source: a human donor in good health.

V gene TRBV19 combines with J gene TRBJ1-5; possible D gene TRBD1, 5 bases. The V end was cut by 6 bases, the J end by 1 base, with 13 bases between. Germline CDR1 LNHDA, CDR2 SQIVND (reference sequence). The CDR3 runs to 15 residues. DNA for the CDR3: TGTGCCAGTAGCCTCTTTAGGGGAAGCAATCAGCCCCAGCATTTT. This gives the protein CASSLFRGSNQPQHF. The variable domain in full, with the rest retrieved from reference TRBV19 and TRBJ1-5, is DGGITQSPKYLFRKEGQNVTLSCEQNLNHDAMYWYRQDPGQGLRLIYYSQIVNDFQKGDIAEGYSVSREKKESFPLTVTSAQKNPTAFYLCASSLFRGSNQPQHFGDGTRLSIL.

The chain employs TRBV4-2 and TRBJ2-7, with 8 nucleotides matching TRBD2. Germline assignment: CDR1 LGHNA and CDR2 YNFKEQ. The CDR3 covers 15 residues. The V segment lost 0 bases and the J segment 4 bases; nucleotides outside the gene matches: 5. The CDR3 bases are TGTGCCAGCAGCCAAGAGGGGACTAGAGGATACGAGCAGTACTTC. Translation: CASSQEGTRGYEQYF.

CDR3 in DNA: TGTGCCAGCAGCCTCCGGACAGGGGGCGGGAACGAGCAGTACTTC. Translation: CASSLRTGGGNEQYF. The V call is TRBV6-5, the J call TRBJ2-7, with TRBD1 matching over 11 bases. The V gene's germline CDR1 is MNHEY and CDR2 SVGAGI. This CDR3 comprises 15 residues. V shed 6 bases, J shed 5 bases, and the junction held 9 bases outside the gene matches.

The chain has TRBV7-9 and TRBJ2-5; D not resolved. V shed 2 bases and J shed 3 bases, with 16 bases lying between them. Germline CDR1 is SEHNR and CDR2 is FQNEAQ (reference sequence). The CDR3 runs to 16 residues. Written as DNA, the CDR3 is TGTGCCAGCAGCTTATCCCCTCGGGCCGCGGAAGAGACCCAGTACTTC. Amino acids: CASSLSPRAAEETQYF.

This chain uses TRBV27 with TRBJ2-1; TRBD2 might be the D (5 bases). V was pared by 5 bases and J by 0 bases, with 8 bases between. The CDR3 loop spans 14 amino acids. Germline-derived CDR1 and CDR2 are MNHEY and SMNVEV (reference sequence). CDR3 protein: CASSKGSSYNEQFF. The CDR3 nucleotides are TGTGCCAGCAGTAAAGGGAGCTCCTACAATGAGCAGTTCTTC.

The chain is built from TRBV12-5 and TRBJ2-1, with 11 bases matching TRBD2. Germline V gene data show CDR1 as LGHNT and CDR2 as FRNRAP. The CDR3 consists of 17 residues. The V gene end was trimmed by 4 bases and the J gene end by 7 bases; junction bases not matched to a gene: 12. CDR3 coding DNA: TGTGCTAGTGGTTCCCCAAGACTAGCGGGGTCCTCTAATGAGCAGTTCTTC. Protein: CASGSPRLAGSSNEQFF.

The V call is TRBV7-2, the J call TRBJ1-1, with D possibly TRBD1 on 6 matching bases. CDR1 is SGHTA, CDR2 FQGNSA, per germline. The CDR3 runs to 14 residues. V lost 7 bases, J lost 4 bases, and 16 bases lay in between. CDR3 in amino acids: CASTAEQGGTEAFF. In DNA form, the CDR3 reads TGTGCCAGCACCGCGGAACAGGGCGGCACTGAAGCTTTCTTT.

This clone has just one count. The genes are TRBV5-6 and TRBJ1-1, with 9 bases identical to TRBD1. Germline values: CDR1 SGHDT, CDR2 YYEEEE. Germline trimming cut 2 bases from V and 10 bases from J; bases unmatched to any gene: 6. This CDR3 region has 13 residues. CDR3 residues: CASSFAGTGRAFF. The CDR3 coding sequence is TGTGCCAGCAGCTTTGCCGGGACAGGGAGAGCTTTCTTT.

The CDR3 region is CASSGGGGSNNSPLHF. DNA of the CDR3: TGTGCCAGCAGTGGAGGGGGGGGCAGTAATAATTCACCCCTCCACTTT. The V and J genes are TRBV9 and TRBJ1-6; D possibly corresponds to TRBD1 (6 bases). Germline loops: CDR1 SGDLS, CDR2 YYNGEE. The ends were cut back, 5 bases at V and 5 bases at J, with 17 bases in the middle. The CDR3 totals 16 residues.

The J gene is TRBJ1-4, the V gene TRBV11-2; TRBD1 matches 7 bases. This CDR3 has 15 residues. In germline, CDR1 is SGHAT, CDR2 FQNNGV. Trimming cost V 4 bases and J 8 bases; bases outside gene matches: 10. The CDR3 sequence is CASSYRQGTREKLFF. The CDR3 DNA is TGTGCCAGCAGCTACAGACAGGGAACTAGGGAAAAACTGTTTTTT.

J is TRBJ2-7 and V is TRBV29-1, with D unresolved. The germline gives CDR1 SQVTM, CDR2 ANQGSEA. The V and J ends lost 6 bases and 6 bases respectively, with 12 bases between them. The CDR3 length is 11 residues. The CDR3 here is CSVTSRSEQYF. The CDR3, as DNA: TGCAGCGTCACCTCCCGGAGCGAGCAGTACTTC.

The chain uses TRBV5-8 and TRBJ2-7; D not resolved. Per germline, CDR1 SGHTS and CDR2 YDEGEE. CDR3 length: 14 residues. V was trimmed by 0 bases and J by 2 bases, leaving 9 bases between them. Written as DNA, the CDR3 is TGTGCCAGCAGCTTGGTCCAGACCCCCTACGAGCAGTACTTC. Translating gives CASSLVQTPYEQYF. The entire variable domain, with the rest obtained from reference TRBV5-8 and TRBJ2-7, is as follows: EAGVTQSPTHLIKTRGQQATLRCSPISGHTSVYWYQQALGLGLQFLLWYDEGEERNRGNFPPRFSGRQFPNYSSELNVNALELEDSALYLCASSLVQTPYEQYFGPGTRLTVT.

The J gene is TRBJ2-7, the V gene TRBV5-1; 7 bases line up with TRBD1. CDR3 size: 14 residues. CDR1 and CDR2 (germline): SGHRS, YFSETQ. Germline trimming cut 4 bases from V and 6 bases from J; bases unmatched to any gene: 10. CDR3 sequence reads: CASSPWDSGGEQYF. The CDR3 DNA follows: TGCGCCAGCAGCCCCTGGGACAGCGGAGGCGAGCAGTACTTC.

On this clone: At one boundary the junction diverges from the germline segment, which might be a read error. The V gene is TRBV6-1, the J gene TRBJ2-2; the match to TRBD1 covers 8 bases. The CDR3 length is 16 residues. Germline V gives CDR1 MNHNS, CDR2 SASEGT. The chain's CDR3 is CASREDLGTGSGELFF. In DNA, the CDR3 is TGTGCCAGCAGGGAAGACTTGGGGACAGGATCCGGGGAGCTGTTTTTT.

Here the CDR3 reads CASSREGMNTEAFF. CDR3 nucleotide sequence: TGTGCCAGCAGCAGGGAGGGAATGAACACTGAAGCTTTCTTT. This rearrangement joins TRBV2 to TRBJ1-1; possible D gene TRBD1, 5 bases. In germline, CDR1 is SNHLY, CDR2 FYNNEI. V dropped 6 bases and J dropped 0 bases, with 11 bases sitting between them. CDR3 length: 14 amino acids.

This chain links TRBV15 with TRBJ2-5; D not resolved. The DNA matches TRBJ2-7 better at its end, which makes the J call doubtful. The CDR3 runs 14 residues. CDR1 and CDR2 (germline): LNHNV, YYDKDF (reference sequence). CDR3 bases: TGTGCCACCAGCAGAGGAGGAGACACATACGAGCAGTACTTC. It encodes CATSRGGDTYEQYF.

The CDR3 DNA sequence: TGTGCCACCAGCAGGGCCTTCGAAGGGACAGATACGCAGTATTTT. This encodes CATSRAFEGTDTQYF. The genes are TRBV15 and TRBJ2-3; D unresolved. Germline lookup yields CDR1 LNHNV and CDR2 YYDKDF (reference sequence). Trimming left V 3 bases short and J 3 bases short, with 13 bases between. This CDR3 is built from 15 residues. The full variable domain, its missing parts supplied by reference TRBV15 and TRBJ2-3, is DAMVIQNPRYQVTQFGKPVTLSCSQTLNHNVMYWYQQKSSQAPKLLFHYYDKDFNNEADTPDNFQSRRPNTSFCFLDIRSPGLGDTAMYLCATSRAFEGTDTQYFGPGTRLTVL.

The CDR3 DNA sequence: TGTGCCAGCAGCGTAGGTCAGCGGGGGGGCCTGGAGACCCAGTACTTC. This encodes CASSVGQRGGLETQYF. The V call is TRBV9, the J call TRBJ2-5, with 10 bases lining up with TRBD2. The V and J ends lost 0 bases and 5 bases, in that order; junction bases with no gene match: 7. Germline V lookup: CDR1 SGDLS, CDR2 YYNGEE. The CDR3 totals 16 residues.

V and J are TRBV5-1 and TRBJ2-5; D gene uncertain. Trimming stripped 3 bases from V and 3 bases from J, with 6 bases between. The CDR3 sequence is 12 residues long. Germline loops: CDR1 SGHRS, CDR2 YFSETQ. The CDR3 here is CASSWTEETQYF. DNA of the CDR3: TGCGCCAGCAGCTGGACGGAAGAGACCCAGTACTTC.

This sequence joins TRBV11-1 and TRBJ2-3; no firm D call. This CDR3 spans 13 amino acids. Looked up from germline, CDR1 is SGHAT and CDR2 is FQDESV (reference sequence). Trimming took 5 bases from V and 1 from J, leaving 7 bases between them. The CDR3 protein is CASSRQGTDTQYF. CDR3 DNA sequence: TGTGCCAGCAGCCGCCAGGGCACAGATACGCAGTATTTT.

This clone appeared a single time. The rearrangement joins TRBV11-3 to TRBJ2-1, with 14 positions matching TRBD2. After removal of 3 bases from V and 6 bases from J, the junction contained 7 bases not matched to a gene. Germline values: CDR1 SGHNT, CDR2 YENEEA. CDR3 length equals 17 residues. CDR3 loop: CASSLRTSGGLGNEQFF. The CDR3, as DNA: TGTGCCAGCAGCTTGCGGACTAGCGGGGGGTTAGGCAATGAGCAGTTCTTC. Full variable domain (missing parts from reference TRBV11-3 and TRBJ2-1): EAGVVQSPRYKIIEKKQPVAFWCNPISGHNTLYWYLQNLGQGPELLIRYENEEAVDDSQLPKDRFSAERLKGVDSTLKIQPAELGDSAVYLCASSLRTSGGLGNEQFFGPGTRLTVL.

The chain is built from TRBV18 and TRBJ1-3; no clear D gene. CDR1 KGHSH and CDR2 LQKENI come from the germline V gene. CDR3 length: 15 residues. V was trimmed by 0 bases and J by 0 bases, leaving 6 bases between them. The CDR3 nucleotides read TGTGCCAGCTCACCACCGGGGTACTCTGGAAACACCATATATTTT. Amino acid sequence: CASSPPGYSGNTIYF.

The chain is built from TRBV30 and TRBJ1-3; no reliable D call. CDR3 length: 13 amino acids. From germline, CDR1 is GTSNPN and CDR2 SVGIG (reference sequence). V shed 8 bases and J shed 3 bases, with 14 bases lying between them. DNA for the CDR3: TGTGCCATAGACGGAGGAGTTGGAAACACCATATATTTT. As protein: CAIDGGVGNTIYF.

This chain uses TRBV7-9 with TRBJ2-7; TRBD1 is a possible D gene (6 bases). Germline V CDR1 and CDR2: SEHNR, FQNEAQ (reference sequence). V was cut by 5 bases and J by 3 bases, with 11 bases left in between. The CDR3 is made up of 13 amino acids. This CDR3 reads CASSGTNFYEQYF. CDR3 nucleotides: TGTGCCAGCAGCGGGACAAACTTCTACGAGCAGTACTTC.

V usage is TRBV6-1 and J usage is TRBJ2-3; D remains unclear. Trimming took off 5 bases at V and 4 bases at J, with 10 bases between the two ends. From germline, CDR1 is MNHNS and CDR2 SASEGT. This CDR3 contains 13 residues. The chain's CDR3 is CASSTNRADTQYF. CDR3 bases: TGTGCCAGCAGTACTAACCGGGCAGATACGCAGTATTTT.

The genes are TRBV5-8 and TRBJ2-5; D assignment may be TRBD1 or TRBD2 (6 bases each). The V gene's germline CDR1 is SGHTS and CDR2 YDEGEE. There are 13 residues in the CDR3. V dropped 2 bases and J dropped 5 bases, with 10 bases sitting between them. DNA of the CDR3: TGTGCCAGCAGCTTAAGGGGGGTTGAGACCCAGTACTTC. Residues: CASSLRGVETQYF.

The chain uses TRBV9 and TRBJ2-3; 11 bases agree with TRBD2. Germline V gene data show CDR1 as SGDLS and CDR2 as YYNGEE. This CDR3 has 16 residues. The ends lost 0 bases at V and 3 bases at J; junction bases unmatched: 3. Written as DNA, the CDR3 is TGTGCCAGCAGCGTAGTGACTAGCGGGGATACAGATACGCAGTATTTT. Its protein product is CASSVVTSGDTDTQYF.

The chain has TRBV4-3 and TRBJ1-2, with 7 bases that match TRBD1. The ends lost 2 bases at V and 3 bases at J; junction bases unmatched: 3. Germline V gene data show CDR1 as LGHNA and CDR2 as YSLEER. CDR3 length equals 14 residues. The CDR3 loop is CASSQQGGDYGYTF. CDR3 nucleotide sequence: TGCGCCAGCAGCCAACAAGGGGGCGACTATGGCTACACCTTC.